This record covers a single TCR beta chain. The data were taken from a study of cytomegalovirus exposure and HLA in healthy donors. PCR was performed using 60 Vbeta and 13 Jbeta primers. In the source study's methods: Later, tens of millions of unique TCR beta chains were counted in an analysis, and approximately 10 million of them were shared. Profiled with immunoSEQ multiplex PCR; TCRdb holds only in-frame clones, not every one. V, J and clone size are those of that table, while D and trimming were read from the DNA. The profile shows 120,000 to 150,000 clones, 75% to 90% of them singletons. Input material: PBMCs. This sequence was found in a female donor in good health and CMV-seronegative.

The CDR3 sequence: CASRGRGSTNEKLFF. As DNA, the CDR3 is TGCGCCAGCAGGGGCAGGGGTTCCACTAATGAAAAACTGTTTTTT. The rearrangement joins TRBV5-1 to TRBJ1-4; maybe TRBD1 (6 bases). Germline assignment: CDR1 SGHRS and CDR2 YFSETQ. The CDR3 contains 15 residues. Trimming cost V 5 bases and J 2 bases, with 13 bases left between them.